This TCR beta chain was sequenced during a study of T cell responses to AZD1222 COVID-19 vaccine. Study results and caveats: The CD4 TCRs associated with vaccination extended across spike and predominated at 160-218 and 743-854.

Of note for this clone: Its antigen is still unknown.

Sequenced by immunoSEQ multiplex PCR; TCRdb stores in-frame clones only, minus some. The table has some 150,000 clones, approximately 89% seen once. The clonotype comes from an adult in good health. Material: peripheral blood, obtained on day 0 of MenACWY control vaccination.

DNA for the CDR3: TGTGCCGGCCAGTCAGTGAATAGCAATCAGCCCCAGCATTTT. Protein sequence: CAGQSVNSNQPQHF. The rearrangement uses TRBV28 and TRBJ1-5; D unresolved. CDR3 length: 14 amino acids. V was shortened by 11 bases and J by 0 bases, with 14 bases between the two germline ends. Germline loops: CDR1 MDHEN, CDR2 SYDVKM.